This TCR beta chain was captured by sequencing in a study of blood T cell repertoires in COVID-19. Study overall: Sites across the United States, Italy and Spain contributed samples from acute and convalescent COVID-19. Sources were T cells, B-cell-depleted T cells, or PBMCs; the material itself was cDNA or gDNA.

Original analysis: Amplifying reference gene primers gave estimates of nucleated cell counts. This table comes from immunoSEQ multiplex PCR, and its TCRdb copy is limited to in-frame clones, with some not included. V and J calls and clone size are copied from that table; D and trimming were computed from the DNA. The table records about 58,000 clones, roughly 77% of them present only once. Those enrolled in Seattle joined during active infection and were followed longitudinally afterward. The junction had 10 bases not matched to a gene; V was cut back by 8 bases and J by 4 bases. Germline V lookup: CDR1 GTSNPN, CDR2 SVGIG (reference sequence). This CDR3 is built from 14 residues.

Sequencing was carried out using peripheral blood. This clonotype originated in a man in his sixties with COVID-19, enrolled during active disease. The chain recombines TRBV30 with TRBJ2-3; 9 nucleotides align to TRBD2. CDR3 residues: CAASGGSRADTQYF. DNA of the CDR3: TGTGCCGCGAGCGGGGGGTCCAGGGCAGATACGCAGTATTTT.